The 25 T cell receptor beta chains below come from one sample, sequenced in a study of blood T cell repertoires in COVID-19. Assay used: immunoSEQ multiplex PCR; TCRdb lists only in-frame clones, some missing. The sample records roughly 350,000 clones, more than 75% being singletons. The sequencing input was peripheral blood. Receptors were obtained from a woman between 50 and 59 years old with active or convalescent COVID-19.

This clone has a single count. The V and J genes are TRBV9 and TRBJ1-2; D ambiguous. CDR1 and CDR2 (germline): SGDLS, YYNGEE. The length of the CDR3 is 14 residues. Trimming pared 4 bases from V and 7 bases from J, leaving 17 bases between. For the CDR3, the DNA is TGTGCCAGCAGCCTAATGTCCGGGAACGCTGGCTACACCTTC. It encodes CASSLMSGNAGYTF.

V is TRBV2 and J is TRBJ1-5; 7 nucleotides line up with TRBD1. This CDR3 comprises 14 residues. V trimming: 5 bases; J trimming: 3 bases; junction bases outside the gene matches: 4. Germline lookup yields CDR1 SNHLY and CDR2 FYNNEI. The CDR3 nucleotides are TGTGCCAGCAGTCCCGACAGGGCCAATCAGCCCCAGCATTTT. It codes for CASSPDRANQPQHF. The full variable domain, with the rest looked up from reference TRBV2 and TRBJ1-5, is EPEVTQTPSHQVTQMGQEVILRCVPISNHLYFYWYRQILGQKVEFLVSFYNNEISEKSEIFDDQFSVERPDGSNFTLKIRSTKLEDSAMYFCASSPDRANQPQHFGDGTRLSIL.

In DNA, the CDR3 is TGTGCCAGCAGCTTAGCAGGAGGGCAGGGAAACACCATATATTTT. Translated, it gives CASSLAGGQGNTIYF. The chain employs TRBV7-2 and TRBJ1-3; D is uncertain. CDR1 is SGHTA and CDR2 is FQGNSA in the germline V gene. The CDR3 consists of 15 residues. V was trimmed by 0 bases and J by 4 bases, leaving 10 bases between them.

The chain uses TRBV7-2 and TRBJ2-3, with a weak D call TRBD2 (5 bases). CDR1 and CDR2 from the germline V gene are SGHTA and FQGNSA. There are 16 residues in the CDR3. With 2 bases removed from V and 1 base from J, the gap between germline ends came to 13 bases. For the CDR3, the DNA is TGTGCCAGCAGCTTAACCGTCGGGAAGGGCACAGATACGCAGTATTTT. Protein sequence: CASSLTVGKGTDTQYF.

The V and J genes are TRBV30 and TRBJ2-6; D possibly corresponds to TRBD2 (5 bases). The CDR3 is 19 residues long. CDR1 GTSNPN and CDR2 SVGIG come from the germline V gene (reference sequence). V was cut by 0 bases and J by 0 bases, with 18 bases left in between. The CDR3 protein is CAWSVHKGGLSSGANVLTF. CDR3 DNA: TGTGCCTGGAGTGTACACAAGGGCGGGCTTAGCTCTGGGGCCAACGTCCTGACTTTC.

V and J are TRBV7-2 and TRBJ2-5; tentatively, D is TRBD2 (6 bases). V shed 2 bases and J shed 2 bases, with 9 bases lying between them. The V gene's germline CDR1 is SGHTA and CDR2 FQGNSA. The CDR3 contains 14 residues. The CDR3: CASSLQGGQETQYF. The CDR3 nucleotides are TGTGCCAGCAGCTTACAGGGAGGTCAAGAGACCCAGTACTTC.

The CDR3: CASSLQSGTASPTGELFF. DNA of the CDR3: TGCGCCAGCAGCCTCCAGTCCGGGACAGCCTCCCCCACCGGGGAGCTGTTTTTT. This chain links TRBV5-1 with TRBJ2-2, with TRBD1 matching 7 bases. This CDR3 contains 18 residues. Germline CDR1 and CDR2: SGHRS and YFSETQ. V was pared by 4 bases and J by 4 bases, with 16 bases of the junction left unmatched.

The chain carries TRBV4-3 and TRBJ2-3; 8 nucleotides match TRBD2. The CDR3 runs 16 residues. From germline, CDR1 is LGHNA and CDR2 YSLEER. With 4 bases clipped from V and 4 bases from J, the junction kept 10 bases outside the gene matches. The DNA for the CDR3 is TGCGCCAGCAGCCGCGCCGATTCGGGGGGGTCAGATACGCAGTATTTT. Translation gives CASSRADSGGSDTQYF.

This sequence joins TRBV20-1 and TRBJ2-3; TRBD1 is a possible D gene (5 bases). Germline V gene lookup returns CDR1 DFQATT and CDR2 SNEGSKA (reference sequence). V was cut by 6 bases and J by 6 bases, with 10 bases left in between. CDR3 length: 11 residues. CDR3 loop: CSAMQGDTQYF. The CDR3 DNA is TGCAGTGCCATGCAGGGTGATACGCAGTATTTT.

This chain joins TRBV19 and TRBJ1-3, with 8 bases matching TRBD1. V lost 4 bases to trimming and J lost 9 bases; unmatched junction nucleotides: 5. CDR1 is LNHDA, CDR2 SQIVND, per germline (reference sequence). This CDR3 has 13 amino acids. CDR3 amino acids: CASSTDRESTIYF. Written as DNA, the CDR3 is TGTGCCAGTAGTACGGACAGGGAAAGCACCATATATTTT.

On this clone: This CDR3 is also generated by other DNA sequences in the sample. This rearrangement joins TRBV30 to TRBJ2-7; the D is unclear. Trimming removed 0 bases at V and 6 bases at J, with 6 bases between. The CDR3 loop spans 11 amino acids. Germline loops: CDR1 GTSNPN, CDR2 SVGIG (reference sequence). CDR3 DNA sequence: TGTGCCTGGAGTGTTGGTAGCGAGCAGTACTTC. Translated: CAWSVGSEQYF.

The CDR3 loop reads CASSPGLGPYEQYF. In DNA, the CDR3 is TGTGCCAGCAGCCCTGGATTGGGGCCCTACGAGCAGTACTTC. The J gene is TRBJ2-7, the V gene TRBV11-2; TRBD1 is a possible D gene (5 bases). The length of the CDR3 is 14 residues. Between the trimmed V and J ends, which lost 5 bases and 2 bases, there was a span of 13 bases. Germline lookup yields CDR1 SGHAT and CDR2 FQNNGV.

V gene TRBV28 combines with J gene TRBJ1-2, with D possibly TRBD1 on 6 matching bases. Germline values: CDR1 MDHEN, CDR2 SYDVKM. The germline V and J ends were trimmed by 10 bases and 4 bases, with 16 bases remaining between them. This CDR3 comprises 13 residues. The CDR3 coding sequence is TGTGCCACCCATTACAGGGAATCCTATGGCTACACCTTC. Its protein is CATHYRESYGYTF.

The V gene is TRBV18, the J gene TRBJ1-1; D not resolved. Germline CDR1 KGHSH, CDR2 LQKENI. Trimming took 6 bases from V and 2 from J, leaving 10 bases between them. This CDR3 comprises 13 residues. The CDR3: CASSPETNTEAFF. In nucleotides, the CDR3 is TGTGCCAGCTCCCCCGAGACAAACACTGAAGCTTTCTTT.

The rearrangement uses TRBV19 and TRBJ1-1; 7 positions agree with TRBD1. The CDR3 runs to 13 residues. Trimming cost V 5 bases and J 7 bases; bases outside gene matches: 7. CDR1 is LNHDA and CDR2 is SQIVND in the germline V gene (reference sequence). CDR3 sequence (DNA): TGTGCCAGTAGTGTAAACAGGGGCCTTGAAGCTTTCTTT. It translates to CASSVNRGLEAFF.

V usage is TRBV30 and J usage is TRBJ1-2, with TRBD1 matching over 8 bases. The CDR3 totals 11 residues. The germline V gene has CDR1 GTSNPN and CDR2 SVGIG (reference sequence). CDR3 sequence reads: CGTGLNYGYTF. The CDR3 nucleotides read TGTGGGACAGGGCTTAACTATGGCTACACCTTC.

CDR3 loop: CASSFSEQPQHF. DNA of the CDR3: TGTGCCAGCAGTTTCAGCGAGCAGCCCCAGCATTTT. The chain couples TRBV12-3 or TRBV12-4 to TRBJ1-5, with D hard to call. This CDR3 is built from 12 residues. The ends were cut back, 3 bases at V and 7 bases at J, with 7 bases in the middle.

The rearrangement links TRBV30 to TRBJ1-1, with a tentative D call TRBD1 (5 bases). This CDR3 comprises 15 residues. CDR1 and CDR2 from the germline V gene are GTSNPN and SVGIG (reference sequence). The V end was cut by 0 bases, the J end by 4 bases, with 15 bases between. The CDR3 reads CAWSVYTPGLTEAFF. The CDR3 nucleotides are TGTGCCTGGAGTGTTTATACTCCGGGACTCACTGAAGCTTTCTTT.

The V and J genes are TRBV4-3 and TRBJ1-1; 11 bases map to TRBD1. This CDR3 spans 16 amino acids. Germline V gene sequence: CDR1 LGHNA, CDR2 YSLEER. After removal of 4 bases from V and 3 bases from J, the junction contained 7 bases not matched to a gene. In DNA, the CDR3 is TGCGCCAGCAGCCCCCGGACAGGGGGCTCTGACACTGAAGCTTTCTTT. Translation: CASSPRTGGSDTEAFF.

This rearrangement joins TRBV27 to TRBJ2-1; the match to TRBD1 covers 8 bases. CDR1 and CDR2 from the germline V gene are MNHEY and SMNVEV (reference sequence). Trimming removed 4 bases from V and 4 bases from J; junction bases left unmatched: 9. This CDR3 spans 16 amino acids. CDR3 sequence reads: CASSSLTGGGYNEQFF. In DNA, the CDR3 is TGTGCCAGCAGTTCGCTCACAGGGGGTGGGTACAATGAGCAGTTCTTC.

This chain uses TRBV3-1 (or the pseudogene TRBV3-2) with TRBJ2-6; 11 bases line up with TRBD2. The CDR3 loop spans 19 amino acids. Germline CDR1 and CDR2: LGHDT and YNNKEL (reference sequence). V gave up 4 bases and J gave up 1 base; unmatched junction bases: 9. CDR3 in DNA: TGTGCCAGCAGCCCCGGAGGGGGACTAGCGGTTTCTGGGGCCAACGTCCTGACTTTC. Its translation is CASSPGGGLAVSGANVLTF.

The chain joins TRBV5-4 to TRBJ2-1; TRBD2 matches 10 bases. This CDR3 has 14 residues. Germline CDR1 SGHNT, CDR2 YYREEE (reference sequence). The ends lost 5 bases at V and 4 bases at J; junction bases unmatched: 3. The CDR3 nucleotides are TGTGCCAGCAGACAGACTAGCGGGTACAATGAGCAGTTCTTC. Protein sequence: CASRQTSGYNEQFF.

V and J are TRBV19 and TRBJ1-3; D is undetermined. In germline, CDR1 is LNHDA, CDR2 SQIVND (reference sequence). The CDR3 has 15 amino acids. V gave up 3 bases and J gave up 0 bases, with 9 bases separating them. CDR3 residues: CASSIGRSSGNTIYF. The CDR3 nucleotides are TGTGCCAGTAGTATTGGTCGGAGCTCTGGAAACACCATATATTTT. Full variable domain (outside the CDR3, taken from reference TRBV19 and TRBJ1-3): DGGITQSPKYLFRKEGQNVTLSCEQNLNHDAMYWYRQDPGQGLRLIYYSQIVNDFQKGDIAEGYSVSREKKESFPLTVTSAQKNPTAFYLCASSIGRSSGNTIYFGEGSWLTVV.

The gene calls are TRBV11-2 and TRBJ2-2; D might be TRBD1 (7 bases). The V and J ends lost 5 bases and 1 base respectively, with 20 bases between them. This CDR3 is 18 amino acids long. Germline CDR1 is SGHAT and CDR2 is FQNNGV. Here the CDR3 reads CASSNIGGGRENTGELFF. The CDR3 region has the DNA TGTGCCAGCAGCAACATCGGAGGGGGCCGCGAGAACACCGGGGAGCTGTTTTTT.

The CDR3: CASSQFPPMSGNTEAFF. In DNA, the CDR3 is TGTGCCAGCAGCCAGTTCCCCCCTATGTCGGGGAACACTGAAGCTTTCTTT. The chain carries TRBV3-1 (or the pseudogene TRBV3-2) and TRBJ1-1; D gene unclear. Looked up from germline, CDR1 is LGHDT and CDR2 is YNNKEL (reference sequence). Trimming cost V 3 bases and J 1 base, with 18 bases left between them. CDR3 size: 17 residues.